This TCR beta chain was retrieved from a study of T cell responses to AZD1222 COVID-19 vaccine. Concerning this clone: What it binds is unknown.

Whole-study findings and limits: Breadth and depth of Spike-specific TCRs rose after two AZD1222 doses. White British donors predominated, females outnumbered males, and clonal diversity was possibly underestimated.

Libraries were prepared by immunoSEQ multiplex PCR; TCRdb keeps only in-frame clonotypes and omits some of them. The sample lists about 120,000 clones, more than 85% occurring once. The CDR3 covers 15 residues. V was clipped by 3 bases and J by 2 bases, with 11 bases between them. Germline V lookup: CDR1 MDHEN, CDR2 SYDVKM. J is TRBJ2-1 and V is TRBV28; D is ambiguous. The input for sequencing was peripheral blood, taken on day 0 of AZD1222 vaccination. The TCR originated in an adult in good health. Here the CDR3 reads CASSFIGPAYNEQFF. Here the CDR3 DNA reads TGTGCCAGCAGTTTTATAGGGCCGGCCTACAATGAGCAGTTCTTC. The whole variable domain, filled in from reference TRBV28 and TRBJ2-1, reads DVKVTQSSRYLVKRTGEKVFLECVQDMDHENMFWYRQDPGLGLRLIYFSYDVKMKEKGDIPEGYSVSREKKERFSLILESASTNQTSMYLCASSFIGPAYNEQFFGPGTRLTVL.